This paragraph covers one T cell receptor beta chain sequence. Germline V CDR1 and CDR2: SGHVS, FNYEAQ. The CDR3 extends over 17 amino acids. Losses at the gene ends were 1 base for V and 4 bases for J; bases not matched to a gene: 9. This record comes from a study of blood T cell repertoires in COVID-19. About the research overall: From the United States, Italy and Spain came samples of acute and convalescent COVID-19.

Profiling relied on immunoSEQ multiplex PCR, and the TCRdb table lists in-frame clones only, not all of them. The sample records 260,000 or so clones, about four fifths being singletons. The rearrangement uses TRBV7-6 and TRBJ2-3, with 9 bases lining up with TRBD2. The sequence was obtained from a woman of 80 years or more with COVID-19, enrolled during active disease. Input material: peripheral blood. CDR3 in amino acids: CASSLVDSGSGADTQYF. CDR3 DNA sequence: TGTGCCAGCAGCTTAGTTGATAGCGGGAGTGGGGCAGATACGCAGTATTTT.